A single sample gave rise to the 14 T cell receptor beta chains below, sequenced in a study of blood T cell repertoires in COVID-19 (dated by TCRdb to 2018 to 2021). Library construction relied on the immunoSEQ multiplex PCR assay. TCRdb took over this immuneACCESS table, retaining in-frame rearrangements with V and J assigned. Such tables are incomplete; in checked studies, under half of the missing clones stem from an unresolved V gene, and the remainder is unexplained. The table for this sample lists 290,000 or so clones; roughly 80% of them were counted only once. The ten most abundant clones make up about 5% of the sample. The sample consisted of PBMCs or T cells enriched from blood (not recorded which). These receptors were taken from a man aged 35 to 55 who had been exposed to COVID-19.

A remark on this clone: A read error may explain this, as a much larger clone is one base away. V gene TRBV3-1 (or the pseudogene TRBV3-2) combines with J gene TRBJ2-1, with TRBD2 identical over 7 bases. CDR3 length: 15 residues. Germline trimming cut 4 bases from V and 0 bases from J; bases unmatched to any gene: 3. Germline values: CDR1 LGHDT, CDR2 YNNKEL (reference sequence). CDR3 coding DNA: TGTGCCAGCAGCCCCGGGAGGAGCTCCTACAATGAGCAGTTCTTC. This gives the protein CASSPGRSSYNEQFF.

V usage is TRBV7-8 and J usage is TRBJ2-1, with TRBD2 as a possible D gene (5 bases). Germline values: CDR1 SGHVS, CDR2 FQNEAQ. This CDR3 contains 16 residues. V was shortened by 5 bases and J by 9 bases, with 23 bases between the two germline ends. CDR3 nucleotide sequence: TGTGCCAGCAGCCCACAGACCCTTACTAGTCTCCTTGAGCAGTTCTTC. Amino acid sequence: CASSPQTLTSLLEQFF. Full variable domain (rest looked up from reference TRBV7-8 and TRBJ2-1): GAGVSQSPRYKVAKRGQDVALRCDPISGHVSLFWYQQALGQGPEFLTYFQNEAQLDKSGLPSDRFFAERPEGSVSTLKIQRTQQEDSAVYLCASSPQTLTSLLEQFFGPGTRLTVL.

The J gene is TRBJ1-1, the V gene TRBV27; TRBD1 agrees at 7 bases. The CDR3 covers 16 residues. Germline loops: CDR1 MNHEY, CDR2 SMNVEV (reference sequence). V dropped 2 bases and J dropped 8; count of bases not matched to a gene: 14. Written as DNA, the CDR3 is TGTGCCAGCAGTTTAGTGGGACAGACTTTGGGGTCAGAAGCTTTCTTT. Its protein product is CASSLVGQTLGSEAFF.

The CDR3 DNA reads TGTGCCTGTGCACCGGGACAGGGATCCAACGAGCAGTACTTC. Translation: CACAPGQGSNEQYF. The chain is built from TRBV30 and TRBJ2-7; 9 nucleotides agree with TRBD1. Germline trimming cut 6 bases from V and 5 bases from J; bases unmatched to any gene: 11. The CDR3 sequence is 14 residues long. CDR1 and CDR2 from the germline V gene are GTSNPN and SVGIG (reference sequence). The full variable domain, in which reference TRBV30 and TRBJ2-7 provide the parts outside the CDR3, is SQTIHQWPATLVQPVGSPLSLECTVEGTSNPNLYWYRQAAGRGLQLLFYSVGIGQISSEVPQNLSASRPQDRQFILSSKKLLLSDSGFYLCACAPGQGSNEQYFGPGTRLTVT.

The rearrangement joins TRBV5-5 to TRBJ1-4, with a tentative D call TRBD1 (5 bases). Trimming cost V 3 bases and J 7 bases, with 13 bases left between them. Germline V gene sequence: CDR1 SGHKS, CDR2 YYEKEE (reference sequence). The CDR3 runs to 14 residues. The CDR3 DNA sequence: TGTGCCAGCAGCTCGCCCCGGGGGAGTGAAAAACTGTTTTTT. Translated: CASSSPRGSEKLFF.

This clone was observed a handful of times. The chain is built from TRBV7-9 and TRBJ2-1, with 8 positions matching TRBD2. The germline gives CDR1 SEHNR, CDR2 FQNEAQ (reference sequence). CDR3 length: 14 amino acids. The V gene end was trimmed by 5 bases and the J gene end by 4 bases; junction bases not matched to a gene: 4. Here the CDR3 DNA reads TGTGCCAGCAGCCTTAGCGGGACGTACAATGAGCAGTTCTTC. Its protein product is CASSLSGTYNEQFF.

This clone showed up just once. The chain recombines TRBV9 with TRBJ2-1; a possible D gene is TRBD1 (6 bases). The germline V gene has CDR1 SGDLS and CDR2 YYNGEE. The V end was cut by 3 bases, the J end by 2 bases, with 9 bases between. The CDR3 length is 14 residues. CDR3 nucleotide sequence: TGTGCCAGCAGCGCCGGGACAACCTACAATGAGCAGTTCTTC. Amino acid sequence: CASSAGTTYNEQFF.

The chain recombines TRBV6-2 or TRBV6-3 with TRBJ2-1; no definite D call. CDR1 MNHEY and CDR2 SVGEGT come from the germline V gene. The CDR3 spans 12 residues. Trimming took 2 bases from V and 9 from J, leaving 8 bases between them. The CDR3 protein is CASSYPRVEQFF. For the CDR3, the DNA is TGTGCCAGCAGTTACCCCCGCGTTGAGCAGTTCTTC.

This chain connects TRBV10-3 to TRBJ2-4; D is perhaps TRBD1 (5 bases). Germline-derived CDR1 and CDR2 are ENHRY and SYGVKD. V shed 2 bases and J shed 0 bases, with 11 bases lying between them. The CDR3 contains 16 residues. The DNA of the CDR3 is TGTGCCATCAGTGAGCCGCGGCAGGGAGCCAAAAACATTCAGTACTTC. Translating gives CAISEPRQGAKNIQYF.

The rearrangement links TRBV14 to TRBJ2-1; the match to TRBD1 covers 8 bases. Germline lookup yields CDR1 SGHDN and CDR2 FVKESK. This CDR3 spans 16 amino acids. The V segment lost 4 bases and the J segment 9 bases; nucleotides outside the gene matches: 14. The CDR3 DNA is TGTGCCAGCAGCCCGTACCTGGGGACAGGCAAGGCTGAGCAGTTCTTC. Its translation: CASSPYLGTGKAEQFF.

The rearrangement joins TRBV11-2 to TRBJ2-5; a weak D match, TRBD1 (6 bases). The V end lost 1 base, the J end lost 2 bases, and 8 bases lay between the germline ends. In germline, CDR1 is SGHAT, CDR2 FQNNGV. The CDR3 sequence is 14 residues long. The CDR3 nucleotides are TGTGCCAGCAGCTTAGCAGGGGTACAAGAGACCCAGTACTTC. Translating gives CASSLAGVQETQYF.

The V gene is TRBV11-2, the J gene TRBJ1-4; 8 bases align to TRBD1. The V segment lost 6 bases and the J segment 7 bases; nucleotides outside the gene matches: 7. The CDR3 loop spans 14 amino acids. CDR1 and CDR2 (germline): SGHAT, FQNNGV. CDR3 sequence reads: CASRAGTGGEKLFF. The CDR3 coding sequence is TGTGCCAGCAGGGCCGGGACAGGAGGTGAAAAACTGTTTTTT.

The CDR3 nucleotides are TGCGCCAGCAGCTGGCGGCAGTTCGGTGGCTACACCTTC. Amino acid sequence: CASSWRQFGGYTF. The gene calls are TRBV5-1 and TRBJ1-2; no firm D call. V was pared by 3 bases and J by 7 bases, with 13 bases between. The CDR3 has 13 residues. Germline-derived CDR1 and CDR2 are SGHRS and YFSETQ. The whole variable domain, remainder taken from reference TRBV5-1 and TRBJ1-2, is KAGVTQTPRYLIKTRGQQVTLSCSPISGHRSVSWYQQTPGQGLQFLFEYFSETQRNKGNFPGRFSGRQFSNSRSEMNVSTLELGDSALYLCASSWRQFGGYTFGSGTRLTVV.

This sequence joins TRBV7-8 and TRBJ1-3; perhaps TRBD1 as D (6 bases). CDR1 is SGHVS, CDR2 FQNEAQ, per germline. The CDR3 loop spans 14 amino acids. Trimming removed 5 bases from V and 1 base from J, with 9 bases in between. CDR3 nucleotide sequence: TGTGCCAGCAGCGAACAGGGTTCTGGAAACACCATATATTTT. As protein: CASSEQGSGNTIYF.